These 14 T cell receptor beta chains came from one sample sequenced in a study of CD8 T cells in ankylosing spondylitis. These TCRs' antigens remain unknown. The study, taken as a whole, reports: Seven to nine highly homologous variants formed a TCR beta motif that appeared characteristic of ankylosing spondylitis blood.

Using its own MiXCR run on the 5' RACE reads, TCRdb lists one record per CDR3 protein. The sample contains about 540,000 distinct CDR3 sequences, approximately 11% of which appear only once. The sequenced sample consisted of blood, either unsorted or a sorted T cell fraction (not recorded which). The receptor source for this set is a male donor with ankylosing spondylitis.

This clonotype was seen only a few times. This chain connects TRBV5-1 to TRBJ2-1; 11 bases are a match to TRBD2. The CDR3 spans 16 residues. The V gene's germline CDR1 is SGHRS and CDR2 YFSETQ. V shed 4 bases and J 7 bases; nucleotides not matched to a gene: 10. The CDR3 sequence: CASSAPGLAGWNEQFF. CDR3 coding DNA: TGCGCCAGCAGCGCCCCAGGACTAGCGGGTTGGAATGAGCAGTTCTTC.

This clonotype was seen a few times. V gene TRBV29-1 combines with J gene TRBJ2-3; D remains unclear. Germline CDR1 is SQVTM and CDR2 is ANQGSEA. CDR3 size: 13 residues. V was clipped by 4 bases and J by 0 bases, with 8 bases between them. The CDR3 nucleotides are TGCAGCGTTGCCAGTCCTAGCACAGATACGCAGTATTTT. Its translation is CSVASPSTDTQYF.

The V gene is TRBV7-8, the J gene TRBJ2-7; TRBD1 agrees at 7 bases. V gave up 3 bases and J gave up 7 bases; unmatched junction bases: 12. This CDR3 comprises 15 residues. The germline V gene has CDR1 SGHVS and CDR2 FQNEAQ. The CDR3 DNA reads TGTGCCAGCAGCTTGAGACCCGGGACAGTGGGAGAGCAGTACGTC. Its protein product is CASSLRPGTVGEQYV.

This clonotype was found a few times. This CDR3 is CASSERDRGYNEQFF. In DNA form, the CDR3 reads TGTGCCAGCAGCGAACGGGACAGGGGTTACAATGAGCAGTTCTTC. This chain joins TRBV9 and TRBJ2-1; TRBD1 matches 10 bases. Looked up from germline, CDR1 is SGDLS and CDR2 is YYNGEE. V lost 3 bases, J lost 4 bases, and 4 bases stayed unmatched. The CDR3 covers 15 residues. Full variable domain (rest looked up from reference TRBV9 and TRBJ2-1): DSGVTQTPKHLITATGQRVTLRCSPRSGDLSVYWYQQSLDQGLQFLIQYYNGEERAKGNILERFSAQQFPDLHSELNLSSLELGDSALYFCASSERDRGYNEQFFGPGTRLTVL.

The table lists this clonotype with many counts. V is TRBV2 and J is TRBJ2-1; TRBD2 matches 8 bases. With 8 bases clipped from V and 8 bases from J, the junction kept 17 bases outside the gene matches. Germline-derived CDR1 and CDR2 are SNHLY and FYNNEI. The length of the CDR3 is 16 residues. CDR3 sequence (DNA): TGTGCCAGCGTAAATAGCGGGACCTCCCTCCCCGATGAGCAGTTCTTC. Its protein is CASVNSGTSLPDEQFF. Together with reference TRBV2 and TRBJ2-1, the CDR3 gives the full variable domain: EPEVTQTPSHQVTQMGQEVILRCVPISNHLYFYWYRQILGQKVEFLVSFYNNEISEKSEIFDDQFSVERPDGSNFTLKIRSTKLEDSAMYFCASVNSGTSLPDEQFFGPGTRLTVL.

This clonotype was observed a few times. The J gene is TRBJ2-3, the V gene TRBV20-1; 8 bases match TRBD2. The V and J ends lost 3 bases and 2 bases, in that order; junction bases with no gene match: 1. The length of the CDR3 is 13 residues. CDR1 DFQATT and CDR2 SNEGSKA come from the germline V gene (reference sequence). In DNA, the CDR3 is TGCAGTGCTAGCGGACTAGCCACAGATACGCAGTATTTT. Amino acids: CSASGLATDTQYF.

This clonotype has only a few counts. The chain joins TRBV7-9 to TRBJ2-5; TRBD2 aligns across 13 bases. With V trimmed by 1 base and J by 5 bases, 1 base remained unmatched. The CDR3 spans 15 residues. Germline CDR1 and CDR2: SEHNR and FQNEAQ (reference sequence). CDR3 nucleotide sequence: TGTGCCAGCAGCTTAGTGACTAGCGGGAGGGAGACCCAGTACTTC. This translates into CASSLVTSGRETQYF.

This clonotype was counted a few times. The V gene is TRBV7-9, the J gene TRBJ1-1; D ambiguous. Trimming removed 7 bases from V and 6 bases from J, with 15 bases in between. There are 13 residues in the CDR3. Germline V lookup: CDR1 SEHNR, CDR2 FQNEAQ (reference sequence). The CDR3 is CASNEWGRPEAFF. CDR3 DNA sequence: TGTGCCAGCAACGAGTGGGGTCGTCCTGAAGCTTTCTTT.

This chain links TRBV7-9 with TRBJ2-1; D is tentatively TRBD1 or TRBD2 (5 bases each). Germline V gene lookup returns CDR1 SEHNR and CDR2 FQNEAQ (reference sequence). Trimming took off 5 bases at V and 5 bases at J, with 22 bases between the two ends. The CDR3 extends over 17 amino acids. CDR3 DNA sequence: TGTGCCAGCAGCGTAGACATCCGGGACGCTGGGGACAATGAGCAGTTCTTC. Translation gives CASSVDIRDAGDNEQFF. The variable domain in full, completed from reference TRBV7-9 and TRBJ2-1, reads DTGVSQNPRHKITKRGQNVTFRCDPISEHNRLYWYRQTLGQGPEFLTYFQNEAQLEKSRLLSDRFSAERPKGSFSTLEIQRTEQGDSAMYLCASSVDIRDAGDNEQFFGPGTRLTVL.

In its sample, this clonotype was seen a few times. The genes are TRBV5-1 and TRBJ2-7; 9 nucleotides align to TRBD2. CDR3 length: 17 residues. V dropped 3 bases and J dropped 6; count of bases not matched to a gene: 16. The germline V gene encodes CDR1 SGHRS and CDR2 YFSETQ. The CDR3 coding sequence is TGCGCCAGCAGCTCCCTGGTGGGGCGGGAGGGCCTTTCCGAGCAGTACTTC. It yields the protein CASSSLVGREGLSEQYF. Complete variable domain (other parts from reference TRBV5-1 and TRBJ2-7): KAGVTQTPRYLIKTRGQQVTLSCSPISGHRSVSWYQQTPGQGLQFLFEYFSETQRNKGNFPGRFSGRQFSNSRSEMNVSTLELGDSALYLCASSSLVGREGLSEQYFGPGTRLTVT.

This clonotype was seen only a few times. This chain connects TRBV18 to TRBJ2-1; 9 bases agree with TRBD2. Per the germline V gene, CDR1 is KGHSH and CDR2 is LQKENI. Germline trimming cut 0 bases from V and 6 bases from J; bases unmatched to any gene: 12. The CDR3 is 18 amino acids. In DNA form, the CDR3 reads TGTGCCAGCTCACCACCGGAGTATAGCGGGAGACTAGGCAATGAGCAGTTCTTC. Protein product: CASSPPEYSGRLGNEQFF.

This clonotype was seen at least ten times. CDR3 region: CASSLGGANYGYTF. CDR3 DNA sequence: TGTGCCAGCAGCTTAGGAGGCGCCAACTATGGCTACACCTTC. The chain recombines TRBV7-9 with TRBJ1-2; D is unresolved. V was shortened by 1 base and J by 2 bases, with 8 bases between the two germline ends. Germline V gives CDR1 SEHNR, CDR2 FQNEAQ (reference sequence). CDR3 size: 14 residues.

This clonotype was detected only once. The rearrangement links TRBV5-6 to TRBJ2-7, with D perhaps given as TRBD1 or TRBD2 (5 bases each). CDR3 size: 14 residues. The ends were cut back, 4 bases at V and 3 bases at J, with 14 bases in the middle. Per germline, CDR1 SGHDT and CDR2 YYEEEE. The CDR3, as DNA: TGTGCCAGCAGCCCCGGGACCCTCTGCTACGAGCAGTACTTC. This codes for CASSPGTLCYEQYF.

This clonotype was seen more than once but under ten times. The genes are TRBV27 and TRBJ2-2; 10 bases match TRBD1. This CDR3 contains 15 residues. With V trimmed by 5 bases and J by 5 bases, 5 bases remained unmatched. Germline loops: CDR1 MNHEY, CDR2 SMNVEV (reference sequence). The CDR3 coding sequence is TGTGCCAGCAGTCATGGGACAGGGGCAACCGGGGAGCTGTTTTTT. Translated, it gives CASSHGTGATGELFF.